The 17 T cell receptor beta chains in this list originate from one sample, sequenced in a study of blood T cell repertoires in COVID-19. Sequenced by immunoSEQ multiplex PCR; TCRdb stores in-frame clones only, minus some. This table has 120,000 to 150,000 clones, almost 85% appearing once. Sample: peripheral blood. These receptors came from a man between 50 and 59 years old with acute or convalescent COVID-19.

This sequence joins TRBV6-4 and TRBJ1-5; D unclear. This CDR3 has 16 residues. Deletions cut 1 base from V and 9 bases from J, with 19 bases between. Per germline, CDR1 MRHNA and CDR2 SNTAGT. CDR3 loop: CASSDFIQRAIVPQHF. CDR3 bases: TGTGCCAGCAGTGACTTTATTCAGCGGGCGATCGTGCCCCAGCATTTT.

This chain uses TRBV2 with TRBJ1-2, with D tentatively TRBD1 (5 bases). Between the trimmed V and J ends, which lost 7 bases and 0 bases, there was a span of 15 bases. The CDR3 has 15 amino acids. Looked up from germline, CDR1 is SNHLY and CDR2 is FYNNEI. The CDR3 region has the DNA TGTGCCAGCAATCCGGGGGTATTAGCTAACTATGGCTACACCTTC. It encodes CASNPGVLANYGYTF.

V is TRBV2 and J is TRBJ2-7; 9 nucleotides match TRBD1. Germline CDR1 is SNHLY and CDR2 is FYNNEI. The CDR3 runs to 13 residues. Germline trimming cut 8 bases from V and 5 bases from J; bases unmatched to any gene: 7. CDR3 sequence reads: CASSGQGIHEQYF. Here the CDR3 DNA reads TGTGCCAGCTCGGGACAGGGAATACACGAGCAGTACTTC.

This clone has a handful of counts. The chain couples TRBV13 to TRBJ2-7; D not resolved. Between the trimmed V and J ends, which lost 3 bases and 0 bases, there was a span of 6 bases. Germline V gives CDR1 PRHDT, CDR2 FYEKMQ (reference sequence). The CDR3 is made up of 13 amino acids. CDR3 amino acids: CASSFRSSYEQYF. The CDR3, as DNA: TGTGCCAGCAGCTTTAGGAGCTCCTACGAGCAGTACTTC.

This clone was detected a few times. The germline gene is not matched at one end of the junction; a read error may be the cause. This chain links TRBV3-1 (or the pseudogene TRBV3-2) with TRBJ2-5; 7 bases line up with TRBD2. This CDR3 has 14 residues. Germline CDR1 reads LGHDT; CDR2 reads YNNKEL (reference sequence). The CDR3 region is CASSQAGWKETQYF. As DNA, the CDR3 is TGTGCCAGCAGTCAAGCGGGATGGAAGGAGACCCAGTACTTC.

This rearrangement joins TRBV5-1 to TRBJ2-1, with a possible D match to TRBD2 (6 bases). The CDR3 extends over 15 amino acids. Looked up from germline, CDR1 is SGHRS and CDR2 is YFSETQ. Deletions cut 4 bases from V and 4 bases from J, with 15 bases between. The CDR3 bases are TGCGCCAGCAGCGGAACGGGGGAGTCTTACAATGAGCAGTTCTTC. Residues: CASSGTGESYNEQFF. The full variable domain, its missing parts supplied by reference TRBV5-1 and TRBJ2-1, is KAGVTQTPRYLIKTRGQQVTLSCSPISGHRSVSWYQQTPGQGLQFLFEYFSETQRNKGNFPGRFSGRQFSNSRSEMNVSTLELGDSALYLCASSGTGESYNEQFFGPGTRLTVL.

This clone was observed a handful of times. The rearrangement links TRBV5-1 to TRBJ1-3; the D is unclear. CDR3 size: 13 residues. Germline loops: CDR1 SGHRS, CDR2 YFSETQ. The ends were cut back, 2 bases at V and 4 bases at J, with 7 bases in the middle. CDR3 in DNA: TGCGCCAGCAGCTTTTCCACAGGAAACACCATATATTTT. This sequence encodes CASSFSTGNTIYF.

This clone has a handful of counts. The chain joins TRBV28 to TRBJ1-4; TRBD1 might be the D (5 bases). The germline gives CDR1 MDHEN, CDR2 SYDVKM. The CDR3 spans 14 residues. V lost 7 bases to trimming and J lost 1 base, with 10 bases between them. CDR3 protein: CASTQGGTNEKLFF. As DNA, the CDR3 is TGTGCCAGCACCCAGGGCGGAACTAATGAAAAACTGTTTTTT.

The sample holds one count of this clone. The chain combines TRBV28 with TRBJ1-4, with 8 nucleotides matching TRBD1. The CDR3 is made up of 14 amino acids. The J segment lost 7 bases and the V segment lost 7 bases, leaving 8 bases of the junction unmatched. Germline CDR1 reads MDHEN; CDR2 reads SYDVKM. CDR3 DNA: TGTGCCAGCATTCCTCAGGGGGCCTTTGAAAAACTGTTTTTT. Protein sequence: CASIPQGAFEKLFF.

The chain couples TRBV28 to TRBJ2-7, with 9 bases lining up with TRBD1. V was pared by 6 bases and J by 6 bases, with 3 bases of the junction left unmatched. Germline-derived CDR1 and CDR2 are MDHEN and SYDVKM. The CDR3 spans 12 residues. Here the CDR3 DNA reads TGTGCCAGCAGACGGACAGGGGTCGAGCAGTACTTC. This sequence encodes CASRRTGVEQYF.

This chain uses TRBV19 with TRBJ2-7, with D perhaps matching TRBD1 (5 bases). CDR3 length: 15 amino acids. Trimming took off 3 bases at V and 1 base at J, with 13 bases between the two ends. Germline loops: CDR1 LNHDA, CDR2 SQIVND (reference sequence). The chain's CDR3 is CASSMAGFLSYEQYF. DNA for the CDR3: TGTGCCAGTAGTATGGCAGGGTTTTTGTCCTACGAGCAGTACTTC. Full variable domain (remainder filled in from reference TRBV19 and TRBJ2-7): DGGITQSPKYLFRKEGQNVTLSCEQNLNHDAMYWYRQDPGQGLRLIYYSQIVNDFQKGDIAEGYSVSREKKESFPLTVTSAQKNPTAFYLCASSMAGFLSYEQYFGPGTRLTVT.

The chain couples TRBV28 to TRBJ2-1; D might be TRBD1 (6 bases). The CDR3 has 13 amino acids. With 10 bases removed from V and 2 bases from J, the gap between germline ends came to 12 bases. CDR1 is MDHEN and CDR2 is SYDVKM in the germline V gene. The CDR3 here is CATYRDPYNEQFF. The DNA for the CDR3 is TGTGCCACCTACAGGGACCCCTACAATGAGCAGTTCTTC.

The V call is TRBV4-1, the J call TRBJ2-7; 10 bases map to TRBD1. The CDR3 is 15 amino acids. Germline V gives CDR1 MGHRA, CDR2 YSYEKL. V was pared by 4 bases and J by 4 bases, with 7 bases of the junction left unmatched. CDR3 DNA sequence: TGCGCCAGCAGCCCCGGACAGGGGGATGGGTACGAGCAGTACTTC. Translated, it gives CASSPGQGDGYEQYF.

The rearrangement joins TRBV18 to TRBJ2-7, with D possibly TRBD2 on 5 matching bases. V shed 5 bases and J shed 3 bases, with 14 bases lying between them. The CDR3 has 14 amino acids. Germline CDR1 is KGHSH and CDR2 is LQKENI. CDR3 region: CASSSGLSDYEQYF. As DNA, the CDR3 is TGTGCCAGCTCATCAGGACTTTCGGACTACGAGCAGTACTTC.

The chain links TRBV27 to TRBJ1-1; 7 bases match TRBD1. The germline gives CDR1 MNHEY, CDR2 SMNVEV (reference sequence). This CDR3 has 13 residues. V lost 6 bases to trimming and J lost 5 bases; unmatched junction nucleotides: 6. CDR3 region: CASRKAGGTEAFF. CDR3 coding DNA: TGTGCCAGCAGGAAGGCAGGGGGGACTGAAGCTTTCTTT.

V and J are TRBV18 and TRBJ1-5; TRBD1 is a possible D gene (6 bases). Germline lookup yields CDR1 KGHSH and CDR2 LQKENI. V was pared by 2 bases and J by 4 bases, with 12 bases between. CDR3 size: 15 residues. CDR3 protein: CASSPSVGGNQPQHF. The CDR3 bases are TGTGCCAGCTCACCATCCGTAGGGGGTAATCAGCCCCAGCATTTT.

This sequence joins TRBV4-1 and TRBJ2-6; no clear D. This CDR3 has 17 amino acids. The V and J ends lost 4 bases and 2 bases respectively, with 15 bases between them. CDR1 is MGHRA, CDR2 YSYEKL, per germline. The CDR3: CASSPNGLPTGANVLTF. CDR3 sequence (DNA): TGCGCCAGCAGCCCCAACGGTCTGCCTACTGGGGCCAACGTCCTGACTTTC.